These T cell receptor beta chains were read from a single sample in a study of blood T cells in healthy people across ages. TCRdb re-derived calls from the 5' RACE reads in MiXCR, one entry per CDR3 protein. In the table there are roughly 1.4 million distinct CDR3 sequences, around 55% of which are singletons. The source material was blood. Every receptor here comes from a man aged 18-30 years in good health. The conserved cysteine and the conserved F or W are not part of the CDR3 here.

ASSLGSYYNSPLH,TRBJ1-6,TRBV27
SARAPLTSGGVTLGGEQF,TRBJ2-1,TRBV20-1
ASRADRAGEQY,TRBJ2-7,TRBV7-6
ASSEVNREETQY,TRBJ2-5,TRBV6-1
SETRDYNEQF,TRBJ2-1,TRBV29-1
ASSPNRVGEQY,TRBJ2-7,TRBV12-3/TRBV12-4
ASASGTGFWNIQY,TRBJ2-4,TRBV2
ASSRAHRFQETQY,TRBJ2-5,TRBV4-1
AISGTLDRQETQY,.,TRBV10-3
ASSPGLAERGTTQY,TRBJ2-3,TRBV18
ASRCPAPHKNTEAF,TRBJ1-1,TRBV3-1
ATKRGKAF,TRBJ1-1,TRBV21-1
SVTASTDTQY,TRBJ2-3,TRBV29-1
ASSPRSRGNSPLH,TRBJ1-6,TRBV7-8
ASKKTGARRADTQY,TRBJ2-3,TRBV6-2/TRBV6-3
ASSLWDRGPQETQY,.,TRBV5-5
ASSQDLAGGFTDTQY,TRBJ2-3,TRBV4-3
ASSSGTPSLTDTQY,TRBJ2-3,TRBV6-5
ASSQDFRYEAF,TRBJ1-1,TRBV4-3
ASRLHWTQY,TRBJ2-4,TRBV6-2/TRBV6-3
ASKGTGFFGEKLF,TRBJ1-4,TRBV28
ASSQDQLTSGRVNEQF,TRBJ2-1,TRBV4-1
SAGQTNYNEQF,TRBJ2-1,TRBV20-1
SVENGYNEQY,TRBJ2-7,TRBV29-1
ASSSLPSGANVLT,TRBJ2-6,TRBV7-9
ASSQGGQGFEKLF,TRBJ1-4,TRBV7-2
SARDPDRGYNEQF,TRBJ2-1,TRBV20-1
ASSSGRRDSPLH,TRBJ1-6,TRBV7-8
ASSQDQNRGLYEQY,.,TRBV4-1
ASSRTSGGADTQY,TRBJ2-3,TRBV7-7
ASSIPGGFINEQF,TRBJ2-1,TRBV6-2/TRBV6-3
ASSLGGGQRANVLT,TRBJ2-6,TRBV7-9
ASSQGGAGLQPQH,TRBJ1-5,TRBV4-1
ASSAQGEAYEQY,TRBJ2-7,TRBV2
ASSVDGLEMNTEAF,TRBJ1-1,TRBV7-9
ASSPQGSNEKLF,TRBJ1-4,TRBV7-9
ASSSGLSTDTQY,TRBJ2-3,TRBV5-5
ASSVGTSGEDTQY,TRBJ2-3,TRBV9
ASSLGPGHSYEQY,TRBJ2-7,TRBV5-1
ASSDGGTLGGSYEQY,TRBJ2-7,TRBV6-2/TRBV6-3
ASMGLQETQY,TRBJ2-5,TRBV6-5
ASSFPGIAEAF,TRBJ1-1,TRBV7-8
SVMGTASTDTQY,TRBJ2-3,TRBV29-1
SAQSGGGFNEQY,.,TRBV20-1
SARGGILGEQY,TRBJ2-7,TRBV20-1
SVRGALLDTIY,TRBJ1-3,TRBV29-1
SASPSTGSTFDYGYT,TRBJ1-2,TRBV20-1
ASSQRQGAAGELF,TRBJ2-2,TRBV6-5
ASSPGGGSSYEQY,TRBJ2-7,TRBV5-1
AINGAGTGVAEAF,TRBJ1-1,TRBV10-3
ASSLGGLGDTQY,TRBJ2-3,TRBV7-2
ASSSLRGTATSYEQY,TRBJ2-7,TRBV27
ASSTRGEQPQH,TRBJ1-5,TRBV6-5
ASSRFTGSYRNSPLH,TRBJ1-6,TRBV12-3/TRBV12-4
SVAGTQILNYEQY,TRBJ2-7,TRBV29-1
SVNLRGFGSDTQY,TRBJ2-3,TRBV20-1